A selection of T cell receptor beta chains follows, all from one sample in a study of blood T cell repertoires in COVID-19. Here immunoSEQ multiplex PCR was the method, and the copy in TCRdb shows in-frame clones only, minus some. The data contain 50,000 to 75,000 clones, about four fifths of them singletons. Sequencing was done on a sample of peripheral blood. The receptor set was obtained from an elderly woman with active or convalescent COVID-19. CDR3s include the opening cysteine and the closing phenylalanine or tryptophan. The D gene is left open where the match is weak. A clone size is listed for some rows: how often the clone was seen (once, few, many), or a class if it is expanded.

>.|TRBJ2-3|TRBV7-2|TRBD2
TGTGCCAGCAGTAAACTAGCGGGGGCTGTCACAGATACGCAGTATTTT
CASSKLAGAVTDTQYF
>.|TRBJ2-5|TRBV6-5|.
TGTGCCAGCAGTAAGGGAGACTCGCTCCGGGAGACCCAGTACTTC
CASSKGDSLRETQYF
>.|TRBJ1-1|TRBV5-1|.
TGCGCCAGCAGCTCACCTGAGGGGAACACTGAAGCTTTCTTT
CASSSPEGNTEAFF
>.|TRBJ1-6|TRBV6-2/TRBV6-3|TRBD1
TGTGCCAGCAGTTACTCGAGATTTTCAGGAAGGGGGCCTACCTATAATTCACCCCTCCACTTT
CASSYSRFSGRGPTYNSPLHF
>few|TRBJ2-7|TRBV6-2/TRBV6-3|.
TGTGCCAGCAGTCAGAAATACGAGCAGTACTTC
CASSQKYEQYF
>.|TRBJ2-5|TRBV29-1|.
TGCAGCGTTGAGGGCAGGGAACAGACCCAGTACTTC
CSVEGREQTQYF
>.|TRBJ1-1|TRBV27|TRBD1
TGTGCCAGCAGTCGCCGACAGGGCACTGAAGCTTTCTTT
CASSRRQGTEAFF
>.|TRBJ2-5|TRBV7-2|.
TGTGCCAGCAGAAAGGACAACGGGAGAGAGACCCAGTACTTC
CASRKDNGRETQYF
>once|TRBJ1-3|TRBV10-3|.
TGTGCCATCAGTGTAATCTCTGGAAACACCATATATTTT
CAISVISGNTIYF
>.|TRBJ2-2|TRBV5-1|TRBD1
TGCGCCAGCAGCTTGGAGGGGACAGTGGTCACCGGGGAGCTGTTTTTT
CASSLEGTVVTGELFF
>.|TRBJ1-6|TRBV7-2|.
TGTGCCAGCAGCTTAAATGCTGGAGTCGATTCACCCCTCCACTTT
CASSLNAGVDSPLHF
>.|TRBJ2-7|TRBV24-1|TRBD1
TGTGCCACTCAGGGGGCTGCTGCTGGTCAGCAGTACTTC
CATQGAAAGQQYF
>.|TRBJ1-1|TRBV3-1/TRBV3-2|TRBD1
TGTGCCAGCAGCATCCGACAGGGGAGAATGCAGAACACTGAAGCTTTCTTT
CASSIRQGRMQNTEAFF
>.|TRBJ1-2|TRBV7-9|.
TGTGCCAGCAGCTTAGAAGAGGCTGGCTACACCTTC
CASSLEEAGYTF
>once|TRBJ1-4|TRBV2|TRBD1
TGTGCCAGCAGGGACAGGGGGTTTGCTAATGAAAAACTGTTTTTT
CASRDRGFANEKLFF
>.|TRBJ2-5|TRBV28|.
TGTGCCAGCACCCTTAGCGGCCAAGAGACCCAGTACTTC
CASTLSGQETQYF
>few|TRBJ2-7|TRBV13|TRBD1
TGTGCCAGCAGCTCCCTTCGGGACAGGGTCTACGAGCAGTACTTC
CASSSLRDRVYEQYF
>few|TRBJ2-2|TRBV5-4|TRBD1
TGTGCCAGCAGCTCGCTCGGACAGGGGAACACCGGGGAGCTGTTTTTT
CASSSLGQGNTGELFF
>.|TRBJ2-7|TRBV5-1|TRBD2
TGCGCCAGCAGCTCGACTAGCGGGGGTCGCGGATACGAGCAGTACTTC
CASSSTSGGRGYEQYF
>.|TRBJ2-3|TRBV18|.
TGTGCCAGCTCACCGGATATCGGGTTAGCAGATACGCAGTATTTT
CASSPDIGLADTQYF
>.|TRBJ2-2|TRBV3-1/TRBV3-2|.
TGTGCCAGCAGCCAAGATTTTAACTTGCACACCGGGGAGCTGTTTTTT
CASSQDFNLHTGELFF
>.|TRBJ2-7|TRBV5-5|TRBD1
TGTGCCAGCAGCCTAGTCAGGGGGTCCTACGAGCAGTACTTC
CASSLVRGSYEQYF
>.|TRBJ2-1|TRBV25-1|TRBD1
TGTGCCAGCCGTACTCCCGGGACAGGGGTCAATGAGCAGTTCTTC
CASRTPGTGVNEQFF
>.|TRBJ1-6|TRBV25-1|.
TGTGCCAGCAGGGGGGGTAATTCACCCCTCCACTTT
CASRGGNSPLHF
>.|TRBJ2-1|TRBV19|TRBD2
TGTGCCAGTAGTGTCACCGGGACTAGCCCTAATGAGCAGTTCTTC
CASSVTGTSPNEQFF
>large|TRBJ1-3|TRBV27|.
TGTGCCAGCAGTTTGGGCAGGGATTATGGAAACACCATATATTTT
CASSLGRDYGNTIYF
>.|TRBJ1-4|TRBV12-3/TRBV12-4|.
TGTGCCAGCAGTTCGGGGTTTGAAAAACTGTTTTTT
CASSSGFEKLFF
>.|TRBJ1-3|TRBV5-1|TRBD1
TGCGCCAGCAGCTACGGGACAGGTCCCTCTGGAAACACCATATATTTT
CASSYGTGPSGNTIYF
>.|TRBJ1-1|TRBV9|TRBD1
TGTGCCAGCAGCGTATACGGACAGGGAGAAGCTTTCTTT
CASSVYGQGEAFF
>.|TRBJ2-7|TRBV19|.
TGTGCCAGTAGTTCCTCTTGGACTGGAATCTCCGAGCAGTACTTC
CASSSSWTGISEQYF
>.|TRBJ1-4|TRBV5-1|TRBD1
TGCGCCAGCAGCATAGGACAGGGGGCAACTAATGAAAAACTGTTTTTT
CASSIGQGATNEKLFF
>.|TRBJ2-7|TRBV6-6|TRBD1
TGTGCCAGCAGTTACTACTCCGGGACAGGCGACGAGCAGTACTTC
CASSYYSGTGDEQYF
>.|TRBJ2-5|TRBV11-2|.
TGTGCCAGCAGCTTAGGTCCCGGGACCCAGTACTTC
CASSLGPGTQYF
>.|TRBJ2-5|TRBV6-5|TRBD2
TGTGCCAGCAGTTACCGAGCGGGGGGGCAGGAGACCCAGTACTTC
CASSYRAGGQETQYF
>.|TRBJ1-5|TRBV7-2|.
TGTGCCAGCAGCTTAGATAGGGGACAGCCCCAGCATTTT
CASSLDRGQPQHF
>once|TRBJ2-7|TRBV6-5|.
TGTGCCAGCAGTTCGGGGTTCCGGTGGGACGAGCAGTACTTC
CASSSGFRWDEQYF
>.|TRBJ1-3|TRBV6-6|.
TGTGCCAGCAGCTACTTGTCGCCCCTTTCGGAGGTCTCTGGAAACACCATATATTTT
CASSYLSPLSEVSGNTIYF
>.|TRBJ1-4|TRBV9|TRBD1
TGTGCCAGCAGCGTGGGGGACAGTTCCGTGCTGGCTAATGAAAAACTGTTTTTT
CASSVGDSSVLANEKLFF
>.|TRBJ2-2|TRBV6-4|.
TGTGCCAGCAGTCAGGGGTTGGCCACCGGGGAGCTGTTTTTT
CASSQGLATGELFF
>.|TRBJ2-2|TRBV4-3|.
TGCGCCAGCAGCCAAGATTTTGCAGGAACCGGGGAGCTGTTTTTT
CASSQDFAGTGELFF
>.|TRBJ1-1|TRBV4-3|TRBD1
TGCGCCAGCAGCCGTAGTATCCCGGGACAGATGAACACTGAAGCTTTCTTT
CASSRSIPGQMNTEAFF
>few|TRBJ1-4|TRBV5-1|.
TGCGCCAGCAGCTTGGTCCTCAATGAAAAACTGTTTTTT
CASSLVLNEKLFF
>.|TRBJ1-1|TRBV27|TRBD1
TGTGCCAGCACGCCTCTTTCCGGGACAGGGATTACTGAAGCTTTCTTT
CASTPLSGTGITEAFF
>.|TRBJ2-1|TRBV7-8|TRBD2
TGTGCCAGCAGCTCCCTCGGGGGGGCGGGTTACAATGAGCAGTTCTTC
CASSSLGGAGYNEQFF
>.|TRBJ2-3|TRBV12-5|.
TGTGCTAGTGCCACCTCGGAGGGGGATACGCAGTATTTT
CASATSEGDTQYF
>.|TRBJ2-3|TRBV4-2|TRBD2
TGTGCCAGCAGCCAAGCAGCGGGGAACACAGATGCGCAGTATTTT
CASSQAAGNTDAQYF
>.|TRBJ1-2|TRBV7-2|TRBD1
TGTGCCAGCAGCCCGTGGACAGGGGGCAATGGCTACACCTTC
CASSPWTGGNGYTF
>.|TRBJ2-7|TRBV15|TRBD1
TGTGCCACCAGGAAGATCCCGGGACAGGGCTACGAGCAGTACTTC
CATRKIPGQGYEQYF
>.|TRBJ2-7|TRBV7-6|.
TGTGCCAGCAGCCCACTCCAGGGCGACGTGAAGTCCTACGAGCAGTACTTC
CASSPLQGDVKSYEQYF
>.|TRBJ2-3|TRBV29-1|.
TGCAGCGTTGACCAGGGAAGCACAGATACGCAGTATTTT
CSVDQGSTDTQYF
>few|TRBJ1-2|TRBV3-1/TRBV3-2|.
TGTGCCAGCAGCCCCGGACAGACGTCTAACTATGGCTACACCTTC
CASSPGQTSNYGYTF
>.|TRBJ2-1|TRBV7-7|TRBD1
TGTGCCAGCAGCTCCGACAGGGGCGCAAGCTGGAATGAGCAGTTCTTC
CASSSDRGASWNEQFF
>.|TRBJ2-5|TRBV11-2|.
TGTGCCAGCAGCCGACAAAAACAGGGTCCGGAGACCCAGTACTTC
CASSRQKQGPETQYF
>.|TRBJ1-1|TRBV24-1|.
TGTGCCACCAGTGACCGGGACTGGACTGAAGCTTTCTTT
CATSDRDWTEAFF
>.|TRBJ2-5|TRBV2|.
TGTGCCAGCAGTGAAACCCGCAATTCAGGGACCCAGTACTTC
CASSETRNSGTQYF